This TCR beta chain was identified during a study of regulatory T cells in long-lasting Graves disease. Study at large: Less than 3 months of antithyroid drugs had been taken by newly diagnosed Graves' patients.

This sample's time point: newly diagnosed GD, antithyroid drugs for less than 3 months. PBMC-derived RNA was used for the TCR library. Investigators prepared the TCR beta libraries by applying iRepertoire HTBI primers and Arm-PCR of CDR3 regions. TCRdb reanalysed the multiplex PCR reads using MiXCR and keeps one entry per CDR3 protein. This table holds hundreds of thousands of distinct CDR3 sequences, over 15% found once. This sample also belongs to another study, concerning T cells in Graves' hyperthyroidism and ophthalmopathy. Per that paper: An initial round of RT-PCR targeting the TCR CDR3 relied on the HTBI primer set. Blood also showed most of the thyroid clonotypes that were expanded above 0.001.

The sequence came from a man aged 35 to 55 with Graves disease. Sequenced here: peripheral blood mononuclear cells (PBMCs), sampled at new diagnosis, from a patient treated with antithyroid drugs.

DNA for the CDR3: TGCGCCAGCAGCTTTAGAGGCGATGAGCAGTTCTTC. Translated: CASSFRGDEQFF. The chain is built from TRBV5-1 and TRBJ2-1; D gene uncertain. CDR3 size: 12 residues. With 2 bases removed from V and 8 bases from J, the gap between germline ends came to 8 bases. CDR1 and CDR2 from the germline V gene are SGHRS and YFSETQ.